This T cell receptor beta chain was sequenced for a study of T cell repertoires and HLA-DP antigens. On the study more broadly: Two male donors and one female donor spanned ages 18-to-29 through 60-to-69. The study's findings and limits: Clones undetected before culture averaged 36.3% against one allele and 50% to 55% against the other.

CDR1 is LNHDA, CDR2 SQIVND, per germline (reference sequence). The CDR3 covers 14 residues. Trimming left V 1 base short and J 2 bases short, with 8 bases between. This clone was counted only a few times. Its cognate antigen is unknown. Clones were sequenced by immunoSEQ multiplex PCR, and TCRdb holds only the in-frame ones, with some missing. The sample gives tens of thousands of clones, roughly 77% of which show up once; more than 1.5% is in the top ten. The sequenced material came from CD4+ T cells from PBMCs. The sequence was collected from a man in his 60s in good health and CMV-seronegative. The rearrangement uses TRBV19 and TRBJ1-1, with a possible D match to TRBD1 (6 bases). DNA of the CDR3: TGTGCCAGTAGTATAGGGACAGCTAACACTGAAGCTTTCTTT. This sequence encodes CASSIGTANTEAFF.